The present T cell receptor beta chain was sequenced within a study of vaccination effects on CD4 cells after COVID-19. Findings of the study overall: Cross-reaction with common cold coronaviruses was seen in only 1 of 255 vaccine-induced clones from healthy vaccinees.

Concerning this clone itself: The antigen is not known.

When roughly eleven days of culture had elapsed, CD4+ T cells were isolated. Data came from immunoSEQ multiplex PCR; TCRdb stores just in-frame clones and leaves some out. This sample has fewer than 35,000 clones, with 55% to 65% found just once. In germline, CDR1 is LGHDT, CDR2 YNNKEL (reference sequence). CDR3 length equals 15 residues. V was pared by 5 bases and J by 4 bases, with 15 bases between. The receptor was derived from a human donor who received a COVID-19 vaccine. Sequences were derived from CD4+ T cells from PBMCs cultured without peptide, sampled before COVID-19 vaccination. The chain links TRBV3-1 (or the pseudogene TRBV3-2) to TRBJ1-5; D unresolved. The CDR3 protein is CASSAREGSNQPQHF. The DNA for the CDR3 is TGTGCCAGCAGCGCCCGTGAGGGATCAAATCAGCCCCAGCATTTT.